Described below is a single TCR beta chain sequence and its context. Its antigen is still unknown. This sample also contains other DNA sequences that code for the same CDR3. The naive CD8 fraction comprised CD45RO-negative cells positively selected for CCR7 and excluded terminally differentiated effector memory CD45RA+ cells. The data stem from a study of shared clonotypes between healthy human individuals. Regarding the study as a whole: A reduction in generation probabilities was seen for non-shared clonotypes relative to those shared by all four donors.

Sequencing was performed with immunoSEQ multiplex PCR; in TCRdb, only in-frame clones are kept and a portion is missing. The sample consists of around 2,000,000 clones, about 95% of them appearing once. The clonotype originates from a man aged 18 to 29 in good health. Sequences were obtained from naive CD8+ T cells sorted from blood.

The CDR3 DNA follows: TGTGCCAGCAGCTTAGTTGCAGGGCGCGAGCAGTACTTC. This translates into CASSLVAGREQYF. The chain combines TRBV11-2 with TRBJ2-7; a possible D gene is TRBD1 (5 bases). Germline-derived CDR1 and CDR2 are SGHAT and FQNNGV. The CDR3 extends over 13 amino acids. V shed 1 base and J shed 6 bases, with 10 bases lying between them.